The T cell receptor (beta chain) under discussion was sequenced for a study of cytomegalovirus exposure and HLA in healthy donors. Losses at the gene ends were 3 bases for V and 7 bases for J; bases not matched to a gene: 7. This CDR3 comprises 16 residues. CDR1 and CDR2 from the germline V gene are LNHNV and YYDKDF (reference sequence). Every donor was a healthy person donating bone marrow. Details on this clone: Its antigen remains unidentified.

13 Jbeta primers and 60 Vbeta primers were used for the PCR. Measured with immunoSEQ multiplex PCR; TCRdb has only the in-frame clones, and not every one. The table lists about 140,000 clones, about 80% of them singletons. Findings and limits, study-wide: Presence/absence comparisons presumed near-even sequencing depth among donors. The authors later linked a missense DCLRE1C variant to TCR beta V- and J-gene trimming.

The rearrangement links TRBV15 to TRBJ2-2, with 11 bases aligning to TRBD1. This TCR came from a middle-aged man in good health and CMV-seronegative. What was sequenced was PBMCs. CDR3 bases: TGTGCCACCAGCAGTCAGGCGGGACAGGGGGGCGGGGAGCTGTTTTTT. Protein sequence: CATSSQAGQGGGELFF.